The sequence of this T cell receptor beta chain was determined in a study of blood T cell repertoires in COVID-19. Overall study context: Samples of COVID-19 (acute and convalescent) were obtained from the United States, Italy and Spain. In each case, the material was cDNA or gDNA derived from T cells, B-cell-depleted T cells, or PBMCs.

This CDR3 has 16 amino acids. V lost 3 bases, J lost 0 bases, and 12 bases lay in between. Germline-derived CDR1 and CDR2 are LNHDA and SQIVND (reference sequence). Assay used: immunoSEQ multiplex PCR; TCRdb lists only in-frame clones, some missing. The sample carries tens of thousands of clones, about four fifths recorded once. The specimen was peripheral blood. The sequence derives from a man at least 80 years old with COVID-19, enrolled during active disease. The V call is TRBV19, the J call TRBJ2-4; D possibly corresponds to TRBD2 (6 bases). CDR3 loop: CASSMGGELAKNIQYF. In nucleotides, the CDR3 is TGTGCCAGTAGTATGGGCGGGGAGTTAGCCAAAAACATTCAGTACTTC.